The T cell receptor beta chain under discussion was sequenced for a study of blood T cell repertoires in COVID-19. V was clipped by 2 bases and J by 0 bases; unmatched bases: 10. This CDR3 contains 18 residues. Germline-derived CDR1 and CDR2 are SGHVS and FQNEAQ. Seattle patients were enrolled during active infection and followed longitudinally. Here immunoSEQ multiplex PCR was the method, and the copy in TCRdb shows in-frame clones only, minus some. The table includes about 500,000 clones, roughly nine tenths detected once. Sequencing was done on a sample of peripheral blood. The chain employs TRBV7-8 and TRBJ1-1; 9 bases line up with TRBD1. This sequence originates from a woman between 45 and 60 years old with COVID-19, enrolled during active disease. CDR3 amino acids: CASSLRLPGQGVNTEAFF. In DNA form, the CDR3 reads TGTGCCAGCAGCTTACGTTTACCGGGACAGGGCGTGAACACTGAAGCTTTCTTT.